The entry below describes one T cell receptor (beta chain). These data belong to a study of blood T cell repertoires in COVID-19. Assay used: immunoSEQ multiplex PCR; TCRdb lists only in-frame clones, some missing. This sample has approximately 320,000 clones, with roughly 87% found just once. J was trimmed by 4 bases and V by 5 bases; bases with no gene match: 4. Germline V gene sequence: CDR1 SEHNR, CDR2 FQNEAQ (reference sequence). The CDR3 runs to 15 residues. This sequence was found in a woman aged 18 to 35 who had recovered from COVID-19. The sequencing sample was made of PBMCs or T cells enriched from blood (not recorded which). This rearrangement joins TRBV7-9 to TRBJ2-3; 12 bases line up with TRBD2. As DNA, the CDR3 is TGTGCCAGCAGCGGGGGACTAGCGGGTGCAGATACGCAGTATTTT. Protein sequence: CASSGGLAGADTQYF.